The rows below give T cell receptor beta chains drawn from one sample of a study of T cells in Graves' hyperthyroidism and ophthalmopathy. TCRdb called the multiplex PCR reads again in MiXCR, with one record for every CDR3 protein. The repertoire holds 400,000 to 500,000 distinct CDR3 sequences, with roughly 14% as singletons. Sequencing was carried out using blood. Source of these receptors: a man aged 18-30 years with Graves' ophthalmopathy. The CDR3 runs from the conserved cysteine through the conserved F or W. The order of the fields is clone size, J gene, V gene, D gene, CDR3 protein, CDR3 DNA. D genes are given only for firm matches. The size field is filled for only some rows; it gives once, few, many or a size class.

abundance: few; j_gene: TRBJ2-1; v_gene: TRBV7-3; d_gene: TRBD2; CDR3aa: CASSLRASGGSQFF; CDR3nt: TGTGCCAGCAGCTTAAGGGCTAGCGGTGGTTCACAGTTCTTC
abundance: -; j_gene: TRBJ2-7; v_gene: TRBV5-4; d_gene: TRBD1; CDR3aa: CASRPGTGGFQTYEQYF; CDR3nt: TGTGCCAGCAGACCCGGGACAGGGGGCTTCCAAACCTACGAGCAGTACTTC
abundance: many; j_gene: TRBJ2-1; v_gene: TRBV20-1; d_gene: TRBD2; CDR3aa: CSARLAGGLGYEQFF; CDR3nt: TGCAGTGCCAGACTAGCGGGAGGACTTGGCTATGAGCAGTTCTTC
abundance: -; j_gene: TRBJ1-3; v_gene: TRBV7-9; d_gene: TRBD1; CDR3aa: CVSGTAGNTMYF; CDR3nt: TGTGTGTCCGGGACAGCTGGAAACACCATGTATTTT
abundance: -; j_gene: TRBJ1-6; v_gene: TRBV10-3; d_gene: TRBD1; CDR3aa: CATGGAGQARSPLHF; CDR3nt: TGTGCCACAGGGGGTGCCGGACAGGCTCGTTCACCCCTCCACTTT
abundance: -; j_gene: TRBJ2-2; v_gene: TRBV3-1; d_gene: TRBD2; CDR3aa: CASSQKGTSGRADTGELFF; CDR3nt: TGTGCCAGCAGCCAAAAAGGGACTAGCGGGAGGGCCGACACCGGGGAGCTGTTTTTT
abundance: -; j_gene: TRBJ1-2; v_gene: TRBV29-1; d_gene: -; CDR3aa: CSVVGHYGYTF; CDR3nt: TGCAGCGTTGTGGGTCACTATGGCTACACCTTC
abundance: many; j_gene: TRBJ2-2; v_gene: TRBV6-2/TRBV6-3; d_gene: -; CDR3aa: CATQRVGDPGTGELFF; CDR3nt: TGTGCCACCCAAAGGGTTGGGGATCCTGGGACCGGGGAGCTGTTTTTT
abundance: many; j_gene: TRBJ2-3; v_gene: TRBV20-1; d_gene: -; CDR3aa: CSAQRPSTDTQYF; CDR3nt: TGCAGTGCCCAGAGACCTAGCACAGATACGCAGTATTTT
abundance: many; j_gene: TRBJ2-5; v_gene: TRBV18; d_gene: -; CDR3aa: CASSPPSIGGETQYF; CDR3nt: TGTGCCAGCTCACCACCGTCGATAGGGGGAGAGACCCAGTACTTC
abundance: many; j_gene: TRBJ2-1; v_gene: TRBV2; d_gene: TRBD2; CDR3aa: CASGSGRASNEQFF; CDR3nt: TGTGCCAGCGGAAGCGGGAGGGCGAGCAATGAGCAGTTCTTC
abundance: many; j_gene: TRBJ2-4; v_gene: TRBV29-1; d_gene: TRBD2; CDR3aa: CSARHGGARITAKNIQYF; CDR3nt: TGCAGCGCCAGGCACGGGGGGGCGAGGATTACGGCCAAAAACATTCAGTACTTC
abundance: many; j_gene: TRBJ2-7; v_gene: TRBV3-1; d_gene: -; CDR3aa: CASSPPKGYEQYF; CDR3nt: TGTGCCAGCAGCCCACCGAAAGGCTACGAGCAGTACTTC